Listed below are T cell receptor beta chains from one sample, sequenced in a study of OX40 agonist ivuxolimab in advanced cancers. Data came from immunoSEQ multiplex PCR; TCRdb stores just in-frame clones and leaves some out. The sample has some 86,000 clones; roughly 94% are singletons. The source material was CD4+ or CD8+ T cells sorted from blood, sampled in a trial of the OX40 agonist ivuxolimab. These TCRs come from an adult with an advanced solid tumor such as melanoma, head and neck, liver or kidney cancer. The CDR3 runs from the conserved cysteine through the conserved F or W. A D gene is named only where the DNA matches it firmly. Clone sizes are given selectively: once, few, many, or a class where the clone is expanded.

j_call	v_call	d_call	clone_size	cdr3_aa	cdr3_nt
TRBJ2-6	TRBV28	.	.	CASSTGPGANVLTF	TGTGCCAGCAGTACGGGCCCCGGGGCCAACGTCCTGACTTTC
TRBJ1-5	TRBV21-1	.	.	CATRWLEVKPQHF	TGTGCCACCCGATGGTTGGAGGTGAAGCCCCAGCATTTT
TRBJ2-7	TRBV19	TRBD2	.	CASSSSGGAYEQYF	TGTGCCAGTAGTTCGTCGGGAGGCGCCTACGAGCAGTACTTC
TRBJ1-1	TRBV27	.	.	CASSLFAGSMNTEAFF	TGTGCCAGCAGTTTATTTGCAGGGTCTATGAACACTGAAGCTTTCTTT
TRBJ1-1	TRBV5-1	TRBD1	.	CASSPWTGPNTEAFF	TGCGCCAGCAGCCCTTGGACAGGGCCGAACACTGAAGCTTTCTTT
TRBJ1-4	TRBV11-2	.	.	CASSPLPGGREKLFF	TGTGCCAGCAGCCCACTCCCCGGGGGGAGGGAAAAACTGTTTTTT
TRBJ2-7	TRBV27	.	.	CASSLSRANEQYF	TGTGCCAGCAGTTTATCAAGGGCCAACGAGCAGTACTTC
TRBJ2-7	TRBV5-1	TRBD2	.	CASSLGSGRQAYEQYF	TGCGCCAGCAGCTTAGGTAGCGGGAGACAAGCCTACGAGCAGTACTTC
TRBJ1-1	TRBV7-9	.	.	CASSLARVNTEAFF	TGTGCCAGCAGCTTAGCTCGGGTGAACACTGAAGCTTTCTTT
TRBJ2-2	TRBV13	TRBD2	.	CASSPLPPGGRSTGELFF	TGTGCCAGCAGCCCCCTCCCGCCGGGGGGGCGTAGCACCGGGGAGCTGTTTTTT
TRBJ2-1	TRBV9	.	.	CASSVADSGYNEQFF	TGTGCCAGCAGCGTGGCTGATAGCGGCTACAATGAGCAGTTCTTC
TRBJ2-2	TRBV5-6	.	.	CASKAGANTGELFF	TGTGCCAGCAAAGCAGGGGCGAACACCGGGGAGCTGTTTTTT
TRBJ2-5	TRBV2	TRBD1	.	CASTRGYETQYF	TGTGCCAGCACCAGGGGGTATGAGACCCAGTACTTC
TRBJ2-7	TRBV27	.	.	CASSSSRGELHF	TGTGCCAGCAGCTCTTCTAGGGGGGAATTGCACTTC
TRBJ2-2	TRBV5-4	.	.	CASLPSRNTGELFF	TGTGCCAGCCTCCCATCCAGAAACACCGGGGAGCTGTTTTTT
TRBJ2-7	TRBV7-3	TRBD1	.	CASSFGQGYEQYF	TGTGCCAGCAGCTTCGGACAGGGTTACGAGCAGTACTTC
TRBJ1-1	TRBV9	.	.	CASSPRQANTEAFF	TGTGCCAGCAGCCCAAGACAGGCGAACACTGAAGCTTTCTTT
TRBJ2-1	TRBV28	.	.	CASSSPLGIYNEQFF	TGTGCCAGCAGTTCCCCCCTGGGGATTTACAATGAGCAGTTCTTC
TRBJ1-1	TRBV5-4	.	.	CASSSGHNTEAFF	TGTGCCAGCAGCTCCGGACATAACACTGAAGCTTTCTTT
TRBJ2-7	TRBV15	.	.	CATSSDGQDEQYF	TGTGCCACCAGCTCCGATGGGCAGGACGAGCAGTACTTC
TRBJ1-2	TRBV29-1	TRBD1	.	CSVNGQGGGYTF	TGCAGCGTTAATGGACAGGGAGGTGGCTACACCTTC
TRBJ1-3	TRBV27	.	.	CASSLSMGTGNTIYF	TGTGCCAGCAGTTTATCGATGGGAACTGGAAACACCATATATTTT
TRBJ2-3	TRBV27	.	.	CASRGALGDTQYF	TGTGCCAGCAGGGGAGCTCTGGGGGATACGCAGTATTTT
TRBJ2-3	TRBV27	.	.	CASSLTGTDTQYF	TGTGCCAGCAGCTTGACTGGCACAGATACGCAGTATTTT
TRBJ2-5	TRBV7-7	TRBD2	.	CASSFLGTTTETQYF	TGTGCCAGCAGCTTCCTCGGGACTACGACAGAGACCCAGTACTTC
TRBJ2-7	TRBV11-3	.	once	CASSSYREGKTYEQYF	TGTGCCAGCAGCTCCTACAGGGAAGGTAAAACCTACGAGCAGTACTTC
TRBJ2-5	TRBV11-3	.	.	CASSSDREEGETQYF	TGTGCCAGCAGCTCAGACAGGGAGGAAGGAGAGACCCAGTACTTC
TRBJ1-3	TRBV5-6	TRBD1	.	CASSLIQGGNTIYF	TGTGCCAGCAGCTTGATACAGGGGGGAAACACCATATATTTT
TRBJ1-2	TRBV27	.	.	CASSLRDGNYGYTF	TGTGCCAGCAGTCTCCGGGACGGTAACTATGGCTACACCTTC
TRBJ2-1	TRBV7-9	.	.	CASSLTDSYNEQFF	TGTGCCAGCAGCCTAACCGACTCCTACAATGAGCAGTTCTTC
TRBJ1-1	TRBV27	.	.	CASSLSGAGTEAFF	TGTGCCAGCAGTTTATCGGGGGCGGGAACTGAAGCTTTCTTT
TRBJ2-2	TRBV6-5	TRBD1	.	CASSYSLQGSGELFF	TGTGCCAGCAGTTACTCCCTACAGGGGTCCGGGGAGCTGTTTTTT
TRBJ2-4	TRBV11-2	.	.	CASSFPGGLAKNIQYF	TGTGCCAGCAGCTTCCCTGGAGGCTTAGCCAAAAACATTCAGTACTTC
TRBJ1-2	TRBV29-1	.	.	CSVQTDYYGYTF	TGCAGCGTTCAGACAGACTATTATGGCTACACCTTC
TRBJ2-1	TRBV13	.	.	CASRGTEPDNEQFF	TGTGCCAGCAGGGGTACGGAACCCGACAATGAGCAGTTCTTC
TRBJ2-7	TRBV7-2	.	few	CASSTNHPEQYF	TGTGCCAGCAGCACAAATCACCCTGAGCAGTACTTC
TRBJ2-7	TRBV19	.	.	CASSLTGDGYEQYF	TGTGCTAGTAGTTTAACGGGTGACGGATACGAGCAGTACTTC
TRBJ1-2	TRBV27	TRBD1	.	CASSSSLTGQPYGYTF	TGTGCCAGCAGTTCGTCTCTTACGGGACAGCCCTATGGCTACACCTTC
TRBJ2-3	TRBV7-2	.	.	CASEAGATTDTQYF	TGTGCCAGCGAGGCAGGGGCCACCACAGATACGCAGTATTTT
TRBJ1-5	TRBV7-2	.	.	CASSILWTVDPYQPQHF	TGTGCCAGCAGCATACTCTGGACAGTCGACCCTTATCAGCCCCAGCATTTT
TRBJ2-2	TRBV11-3	.	.	CASSLVTGELFF	TGTGCCAGCAGCCTAGTGACCGGGGAGCTGTTTTTT
TRBJ2-7	TRBV4-3	.	.	CASSQDGGSEQYF	TGCGCCAGCAGCCAAGATGGGGGCTCCGAGCAGTACTTC
TRBJ2-2	TRBV19	.	once	CASRGDWANTGELFF	TGTGCCAGTAGGGGGGACTGGGCGAACACCGGGGAGCTGTTTTTT
TRBJ1-1	TRBV19	.	.	CASSIALNTEAFF	TGTGCCAGTAGTATAGCCCTGAACACTGAAGCTTTCTTT
TRBJ1-6	TRBV7-9	.	.	CASSFLPETSSPLHF	TGTGCCAGCAGCTTTCTGCCGGAAACAAGTTCACCCCTCCACTTT
TRBJ2-3	TRBV7-9	.	.	CASSSPSGGTDTQYF	TGTGCCAGCAGCTCCCCTTCGGGGGGCACAGATACGCAGTATTTT
TRBJ1-1	TRBV27	.	.	CASSSTGLTEAFF	TGTGCCAGCAGTTCCACAGGTCTCACTGAAGCTTTCTTT
TRBJ1-5	TRBV5-6	.	.	CASSLGGLRNQPQHF	TGTGCCAGCAGCTTGGGGGGGCTGAGGAATCAGCCCCAGCATTTT
TRBJ2-2	TRBV4-3	.	.	CASSQDAGGELFF	TGCGCCAGCAGCCAAGATGCGGGCGGGGAGCTGTTTTTT